The 27 T cell receptor beta chains presented below share a single source sample, sequenced in a study of blood T cell repertoires in COVID-19. The repertoire was sequenced with immunoSEQ multiplex PCR; TCRdb's copy has only in-frame clones and lacks some. This repertoire shows more than 85,000 clones, around 90% found once; its top ten account for 2%. The sample consisted of peripheral blood. These receptors all come from a man over 45 with active COVID-19.

The chain recombines TRBV11-2 with TRBJ2-7, with 11 bases that match TRBD2. Germline CDR1 and CDR2: SGHAT and FQNNGV. The junction had 6 bases not matched to a gene; V was cut back by 1 base and J by 4 bases. The CDR3 is 16 amino acids. The CDR3 coding sequence is TGTGCCAGCAGCTTAGCCCCTAGCGGGGGGATATACGAGCAGTACTTC. Residues: CASSLAPSGGIYEQYF.

This rearrangement joins TRBV5-1 to TRBJ2-7; a possible D gene is TRBD1 (6 bases). The CDR3 length is 13 residues. CDR1 SGHRS and CDR2 YFSETQ come from the germline V gene. V lost 2 bases to trimming and J lost 3 bases, with 9 bases between them. As DNA, the CDR3 is TGCGCCAGCAGCTTCCGACAGGTCTACGAGCAGTACTTC. It is translated as CASSFRQVYEQYF.

The chain recombines TRBV4-3 with TRBJ2-7, with a possible D match to TRBD1 (5 bases). The germline V gene has CDR1 LGHNA and CDR2 YSLEER. V gave up 4 bases and J gave up 2 bases, with 15 bases separating them. CDR3 length equals 15 residues. Here the CDR3 DNA reads TGCGCCAGCAGCCTGAATCGGGCAGGGACCTACGAGCAGTACTTC. This encodes CASSLNRAGTYEQYF.

The chain has TRBV28 and TRBJ1-2; 11 bases line up with TRBD1. Germline V gene lookup returns CDR1 MDHEN and CDR2 SYDVKM. Losses at the gene ends were 6 bases for V and 3 bases for J; bases not matched to a gene: 9. This CDR3 is built from 16 residues. CDR3 coding DNA: TGTGCCAGCAGCTTGGACAGGGGGCCCCCCTACTATGGCTACACCTTC. Translated, it gives CASSLDRGPPYYGYTF.

This chain uses TRBV6-6 with TRBJ2-1; tentative D call: TRBD1 (5 bases). The CDR3 extends over 12 amino acids. The ends were cut back, 4 bases at V and 8 bases at J, with 9 bases in the middle. Germline CDR1 MNHNY, CDR2 SVGAGI (reference sequence). The DNA of the CDR3 is TGTGCCAGCAGTTCCCAGGGTCATGAGCAGTTCTTC. Amino acids: CASSSQGHEQFF.

The chain uses TRBV2 and TRBJ1-6, with D unresolved. There are 13 residues in the CDR3. Trimming took 4 bases from V and 9 from J, leaving 10 bases between them. CDR1 and CDR2 (germline): SNHLY, FYNNEI. The CDR3 protein is CASSVRGASPLHF. The CDR3 coding sequence is TGTGCCAGCAGTGTCCGGGGAGCTTCACCCCTCCACTTT. Filled out from reference TRBV2 and TRBJ1-6, the complete variable domain reads EPEVTQTPSHQVTQMGQEVILRCVPISNHLYFYWYRQILGQKVEFLVSFYNNEISEKSEIFDDQFSVERPDGSNFTLKIRSTKLEDSAMYFCASSVRGASPLHFGNGTRLTVT.

The chain couples TRBV6-1 to TRBJ1-2, with D hard to call. CDR3 length: 12 residues. Germline V gene sequence: CDR1 MNHNS, CDR2 SASEGT. V was shortened by 1 base and J by 13 bases, with 13 bases between the two germline ends. The CDR3: CASSEVARVSTF. CDR3 nucleotides: TGTGCCAGCAGTGAAGTTGCCCGGGTAAGCACCTTC.

The chain couples TRBV27 to TRBJ2-7, with 8 bases identical to TRBD1. Germline loops: CDR1 MNHEY, CDR2 SMNVEV (reference sequence). J was trimmed by 4 bases and V by 8 bases; bases with no gene match: 4. This CDR3 is 12 amino acids long. The CDR3 coding sequence is TGTGCCAGCTCGGGACAGGAGTACGAGCAGTACTTC. This sequence encodes CASSGQEYEQYF.

V usage is TRBV18 and J usage is TRBJ2-7; D might be TRBD2 (5 bases). The germline V gene encodes CDR1 KGHSH and CDR2 LQKENI. The length of the CDR3 is 14 residues. Trimming removed 6 bases at V and 5 bases at J, with 17 bases between. The CDR3 DNA follows: TGTGCCAGCTCTCCCCCGGGGATAAGGGACGAGCAGTACTTC. Translation gives CASSPPGIRDEQYF.

This clone came up once. The V and J genes are TRBV7-6 and TRBJ1-3, with 7 bases identical to TRBD1. This CDR3 is 17 amino acids long. The V gene's germline CDR1 is SGHVS and CDR2 FNYEAQ. The ends lost 4 bases at V and 11 bases at J; junction bases unmatched: 20. CDR3 coding DNA: TGTGCCAGCAGCTCCCGAACGGGGCTCAAAGAGGGGACAGCCATATATTTT. This encodes CASSSRTGLKEGTAIYF.

This clone was recorded a few times. The V call is TRBV4-3, the J call TRBJ1-2; D gene uncertain. CDR1 and CDR2 (germline): LGHNA, YSLEER. The CDR3 spans 13 residues. V gave up 5 bases and J gave up 11 bases, with 18 bases separating them. The CDR3 loop reads CASSTRLADRYTF. The CDR3, as DNA: TGCGCCAGCAGCACCCGACTAGCGGATCGATACACCTTC.

The chain links TRBV5-1 to TRBJ2-7, with 8 bases matching TRBD1. The germline CDR1 and CDR2 sequences are SGHRS and YFSETQ. V lost 2 bases, J lost 4 bases, and 5 bases stayed unmatched. CDR3 length: 14 residues. The CDR3 sequence is CASSFTQGAYEQYF. In nucleotides, the CDR3 is TGCGCCAGCAGCTTTACGCAGGGGGCGTACGAGCAGTACTTC.

This chain joins TRBV1 and TRBJ2-3; TRBD2, the table's D call, was not compared with the DNA. TRBV1 is deemed a pseudogene. This CDR3 comprises 17 residues. The CDR3 DNA reads as TGCACCAGCAGCCCCGGACTAGCGGGGGCCTGCACAGATACGCAGTATTTT. Its protein product is CTSSPGLAGACTDTQYF.

This chain connects TRBV4-1 to TRBJ1-4, with TRBD1 identical over 10 bases. This CDR3 spans 15 amino acids. J was trimmed by 8 bases and V by 4 bases; bases with no gene match: 7. From germline, CDR1 is MGHRA and CDR2 YSYEKL. The CDR3 spells CASSPTGTGEEKLFF. Written as DNA, the CDR3 is TGCGCCAGCAGCCCGACCGGGACAGGGGAGGAAAAACTGTTTTTT.

This clone has more than one count but fewer than ten. This rearrangement joins TRBV30 to TRBJ2-7, with D possibly being TRBD2 (5 bases). CDR3 length: 14 residues. Looked up from germline, CDR1 is GTSNPN and CDR2 is SVGIG (reference sequence). V was pared by 7 bases and J by 5 bases, with 21 bases between. The DNA of the CDR3 is TGTGCCTTAACCCGGACTGGATCCCTCCACGAGCAGTACTTC. Translated, it gives CALTRTGSLHEQYF.

The genes are TRBV9 and TRBJ1-2; tentatively, D is TRBD1 (5 bases). The CDR3 extends over 14 amino acids. Germline assignment: CDR1 SGDLS and CDR2 YYNGEE. With 2 bases removed from V and 2 bases from J, the gap between germline ends came to 10 bases. CDR3 DNA: TGTGCCAGCAGCGTTGGGCAGGGAAACTATGGCTACACCTTC. As protein: CASSVGQGNYGYTF.

The V and J genes are TRBV12-3 or TRBV12-4 and TRBJ1-1; D not resolved. V was clipped by 7 bases and J by 9 bases, with 12 bases between them. The length of the CDR3 is 11 residues. The CDR3 loop reads CASTYGSQAFF. Written as DNA, the CDR3 is TGTGCCAGCACCTATGGGAGCCAAGCTTTCTTT.

This chain connects TRBV11-1 to TRBJ1-4; D is ambiguous. The CDR3 contains 14 residues. The V and J ends lost 5 bases and 0 bases respectively, with 7 bases between them. CDR1 is SGHAT, CDR2 FQDESV, per germline (reference sequence). The CDR3 bases are TGTGCCAGCAGCCCGGTTTCAACTAATGAAAAACTGTTTTTT. It encodes CASSPVSTNEKLFF.

This clone was seen a single time. The gene calls are TRBV3-1 (or the pseudogene TRBV3-2) and TRBJ2-1; 7 bases fit TRBD2. Germline trimming cut 4 bases from V and 0 bases from J; bases unmatched to any gene: 3. This CDR3 is 15 amino acids long. Germline values: CDR1 LGHDT, CDR2 YNNKEL (reference sequence). The CDR3 bases are TGTGCCAGCAGCCTCTCGGGGGGCTCCTACAATGAGCAGTTCTTC. It codes for CASSLSGGSYNEQFF.

With respect to this clone: This sample includes further DNA sequences coding for the same CDR3. CDR3 DNA sequence: TGTGCCAGCAGCCTAAGGGGGTCTGGGGCCAACGTCCTGACTTTC. The encoded protein is CASSLRGSGANVLTF. The chain joins TRBV7-9 to TRBJ2-6, with D possibly TRBD1 on 6 matching bases. The germline V and J ends were trimmed by 5 bases and 1 base, with 9 bases remaining between them. CDR1 and CDR2 (germline): SEHNR, FQNEAQ (reference sequence). This CDR3 region has 15 residues. The full variable domain, completed using reference TRBV7-9 and TRBJ2-6, is DTGVSQNPRHKITKRGQNVTFRCDPISEHNRLYWYRQTLGQGPEFLTYFQNEAQLEKSRLLSDRFSAERPKGSFSTLEIQRTEQGDSAMYLCASSLRGSGANVLTFGAGSRLTVL.

The genes are TRBV5-1 and TRBJ1-2; D call uncertain. The CDR3 runs 14 residues. Germline V gene sequence: CDR1 SGHRS, CDR2 YFSETQ. V was cut by 1 base and J by 8 bases, with 15 bases left in between. The CDR3 sequence is CASSLSGNQRGYTF. The CDR3 DNA reads as TGCGCCAGCAGCTTGAGCGGCAATCAGCGGGGCTACACCTTC.

This rearrangement joins TRBV21-1 to TRBJ1-5; the DNA was not compared with TRBD1, the D call given in the table. TRBV21-1 is given as a pseudogene. The CDR3 loop spans 16 amino acids. CDR3 region: CASSVLWGQANQPQHF. CDR3 in DNA: TGTGCCAGCAGCGTATTGTGGGGACAGGCGAATCAGCCCCAGCATTTT.

The chain uses TRBV4-2 and TRBJ2-7; weak D call: TRBD2 (5 bases). Trimming removed 0 bases from V and 3 bases from J, with 12 bases in between. The V gene's germline CDR1 is LGHNA and CDR2 YNFKEQ. CDR3 length equals 15 residues. CDR3 sequence (DNA): TGTGCCAGCAGCCAAGAGAGACTACTCAACTACGAGCAGTACTTC. Translation: CASSQERLLNYEQYF.

The CDR3 DNA follows: TGCGCCAGCAAGCGGGGCCCACAAGAGACCCAGTACTTC. Translated, it gives CASKRGPQETQYF. The J gene is TRBJ2-5, the V gene TRBV10-2; 7 nucleotides line up with TRBD2. The ends lost 7 bases at V and 2 bases at J; junction bases unmatched: 4. This CDR3 contains 13 residues. CDR1 and CDR2 from the germline V gene are WSHSY and SAAADI.

This chain uses TRBV7-2 with TRBJ2-1; 8 nucleotides match TRBD2. Losses at the gene ends were 1 base for V and 4 bases for J; bases not matched to a gene: 3. The CDR3 contains 15 residues. CDR1 and CDR2 (germline): SGHTA, FQGNSA. The CDR3 is CASSLDSGVYNEQFF. CDR3 bases: TGTGCCAGCAGCTTAGATAGCGGGGTTTACAATGAGCAGTTCTTC. The variable domain in full, with the rest retrieved from reference TRBV7-2 and TRBJ2-1, is GAGVSQSPSNKVTEKGKDVELRCDPISGHTALYWYRQSLGQGLEFLIYFQGNSAPDKSGLPSDRFSAERTGGSVSTLTIQRTQQEDSAVYLCASSLDSGVYNEQFFGPGTRLTVL.

A few counts support this clone. The J gene is TRBJ1-2, the V gene TRBV28; 10 bases agree with TRBD1. The germline V gene encodes CDR1 MDHEN and CDR2 SYDVKM. V trimming: 0 bases; J trimming: 4 bases; junction bases outside the gene matches: 5. This CDR3 comprises 16 residues. The CDR3 DNA sequence: TGTGCCAGCAGTTTATGGACAGGGGGCGCGAGCTATGGCTACACCTTC. This sequence encodes CASSLWTGGASYGYTF.

This chain joins TRBV5-1 and TRBJ1-6; the D is unclear. CDR1 and CDR2 from the germline V gene are SGHRS and YFSETQ. This CDR3 comprises 16 residues. Trimming cost V 4 bases and J 5 bases, with 16 bases left between them. CDR3 sequence (DNA): TGCGCCAGCAGCGCCGACATTCACCCAAATAATTCACCCCTCCACTTT. Residues: CASSADIHPNNSPLHF.